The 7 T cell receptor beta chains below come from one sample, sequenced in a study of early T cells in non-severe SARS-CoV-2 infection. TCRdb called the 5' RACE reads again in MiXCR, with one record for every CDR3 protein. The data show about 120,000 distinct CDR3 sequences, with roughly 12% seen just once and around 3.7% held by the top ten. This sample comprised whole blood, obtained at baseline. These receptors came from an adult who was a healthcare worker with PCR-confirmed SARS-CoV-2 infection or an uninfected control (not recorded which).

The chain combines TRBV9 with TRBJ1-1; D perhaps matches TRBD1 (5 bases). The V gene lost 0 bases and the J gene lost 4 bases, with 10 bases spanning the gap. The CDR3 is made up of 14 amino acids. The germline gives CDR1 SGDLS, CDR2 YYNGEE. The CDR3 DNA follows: TGTGCCAGCAGCGTAGTTTCCGGGGGCACTGAAGCTTTCTTT. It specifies CASSVVSGGTEAFF.

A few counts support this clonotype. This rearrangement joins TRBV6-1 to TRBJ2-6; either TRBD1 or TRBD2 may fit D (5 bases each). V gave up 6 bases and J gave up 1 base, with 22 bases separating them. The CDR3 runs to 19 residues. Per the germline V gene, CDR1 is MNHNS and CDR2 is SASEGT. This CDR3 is CASSRSLVRGPSGANVLTF. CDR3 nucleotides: TGTGCCAGCAGCCGATCGTTAGTTCGGGGACCTTCTGGGGCCAACGTCCTGACTTTC.

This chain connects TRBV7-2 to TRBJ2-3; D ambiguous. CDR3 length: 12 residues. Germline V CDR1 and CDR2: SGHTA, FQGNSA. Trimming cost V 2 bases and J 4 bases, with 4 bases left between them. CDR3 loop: CASSLTPDTQYF. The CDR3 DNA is TGTGCCAGCAGCTTAACCCCAGATACGCAGTATTTT.

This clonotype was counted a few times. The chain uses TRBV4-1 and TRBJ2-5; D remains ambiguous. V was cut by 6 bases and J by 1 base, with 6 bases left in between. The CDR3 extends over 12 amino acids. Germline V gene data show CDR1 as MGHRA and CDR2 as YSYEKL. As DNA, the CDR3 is TGCGCCAGCAGGGGCATCCAAGAGACCCAGTACTTC. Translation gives CASRGIQETQYF.

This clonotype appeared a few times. The CDR3 DNA follows: TGTGCCAGCAGCTTAGAAGGGGGGGCCGATCGAAACATTCAGTACTTC. It specifies CASSLEGGADRNIQYF. The rearrangement uses TRBV7-9 and TRBJ2-4; TRBD2 is a possible D gene (7 bases). The germline gives CDR1 SEHNR, CDR2 FQNEAQ (reference sequence). The CDR3 is 16 amino acids. V was shortened by 1 base and J by 6 bases, with 16 bases between the two germline ends.

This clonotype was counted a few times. The CDR3 loop is CASSSLYRGNSPLHF. The CDR3 nucleotides are TGTGCCAGCAGCTCTCTTTACAGGGGGAATTCACCCCTCCACTTT. The chain carries TRBV7-9 and TRBJ1-6; 8 positions match TRBD1. V lost 4 bases to trimming and J lost 7 bases; unmatched junction nucleotides: 6. The CDR3 runs to 15 residues. From germline, CDR1 is SEHNR and CDR2 FQNEAQ (reference sequence). Using reference TRBV7-9 and TRBJ1-6 for the parts outside the CDR3, the full variable domain is DTGVSQNPRHKITKRGQNVTFRCDPISEHNRLYWYRQTLGQGPEFLTYFQNEAQLEKSRLLSDRFSAERPKGSFSTLEIQRTEQGDSAMYLCASSSLYRGNSPLHFGNGTRLTVT.

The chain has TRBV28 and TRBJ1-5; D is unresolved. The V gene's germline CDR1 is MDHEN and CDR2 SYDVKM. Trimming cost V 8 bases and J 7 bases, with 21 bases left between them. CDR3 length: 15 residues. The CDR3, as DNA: TGTGCCAGCCGCGACCCGACCCTACTACCGCAGCCCCAGCATTTT. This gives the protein CASRDPTLLPQPQHF. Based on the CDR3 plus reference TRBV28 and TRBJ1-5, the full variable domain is DVKVTQSSRYLVKRTGEKVFLECVQDMDHENMFWYRQDPGLGLRLIYFSYDVKMKEKGDIPEGYSVSREKKERFSLILESASTNQTSMYLCASRDPTLLPQPQHFGDGTRLSIL.